This T cell receptor (beta chain) is from a study of blood T cell repertoires in COVID-19. Background on the study: In each case, the material was cDNA or gDNA derived from T cells, B-cell-depleted T cells, or PBMCs.

The table came from immunoSEQ multiplex PCR; TCRdb's copy has only in-frame clones and leaves some out. The table shows a few hundred thousand clones, with over 80% occurring only once. The count of this clone is one. The CDR3 has 15 amino acids. Germline V gene lookup returns CDR1 SEHNR and CDR2 FQNEAQ (reference sequence). Trimming at V came to 6 bases and at J to 1 base, leaving 5 bases not matched to a gene. Sample: peripheral blood. The genes are TRBV7-9 and TRBJ1-1; 10 bases align to TRBD1. The receptor comes from a man in his sixties who had recovered from COVID-19. The DNA for the CDR3 is TGTGCCAGCAGTCGGACAGGGGGAGCGAACACTGAAGCTTTCTTT. Translating gives CASSRTGGANTEAFF.